The entry below describes one TCR beta chain. Its antigen is not known. MiXCR, applied by TCRdb to the 5' RACE reads, yields one record per CDR3 protein. The sample lists roughly 200,000 distinct CDR3 sequences; around 25% were seen once. Looked up from germline, CDR1 is SGHTA and CDR2 is FQGNSA. The CDR3 loop spans 13 amino acids. V gave up 4 bases and J gave up 4 bases, with 8 bases separating them. This sample is part of a study of CD8 T cells in ankylosing spondylitis. Study observations and caveats: Peripheral blood held disease-linked clones only at relatively low frequency, and these were CD8+. Both synovial fluid and blood in reactive arthritis had previously been reported to carry some motif variants. Made up of eight highly homologous variants, a TCR beta motif appeared characteristic of ankylosing spondylitis blood. Reported data indicate significant enrichment of disease-linked clones within matched ankylosing spondylitis synovial fluid.

The J gene is TRBJ1-3, the V gene TRBV7-2, with D unresolved. The receptor's source is a male donor with ankylosing spondylitis or in good health (not recorded which). The source material was blood, either unsorted or a sorted T cell fraction (not recorded which). CDR3 amino acids: CASSWAAGNTIYF. The CDR3, as DNA: TGTGCCAGCAGCTGGGCAGCAGGAAACACCATATATTTT.